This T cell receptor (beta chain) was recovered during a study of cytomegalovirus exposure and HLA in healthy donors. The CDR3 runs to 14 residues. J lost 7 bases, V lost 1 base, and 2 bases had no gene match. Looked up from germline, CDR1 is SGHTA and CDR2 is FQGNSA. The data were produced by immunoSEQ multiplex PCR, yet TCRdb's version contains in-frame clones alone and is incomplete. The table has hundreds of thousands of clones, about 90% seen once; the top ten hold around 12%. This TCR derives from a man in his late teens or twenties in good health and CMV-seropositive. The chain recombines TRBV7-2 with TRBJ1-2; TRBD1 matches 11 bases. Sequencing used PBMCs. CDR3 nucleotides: TGTGCCAGCAGCTTAGGGGACAGGGGGTCTGGCTACACCTTC. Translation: CASSLGDRGSGYTF.